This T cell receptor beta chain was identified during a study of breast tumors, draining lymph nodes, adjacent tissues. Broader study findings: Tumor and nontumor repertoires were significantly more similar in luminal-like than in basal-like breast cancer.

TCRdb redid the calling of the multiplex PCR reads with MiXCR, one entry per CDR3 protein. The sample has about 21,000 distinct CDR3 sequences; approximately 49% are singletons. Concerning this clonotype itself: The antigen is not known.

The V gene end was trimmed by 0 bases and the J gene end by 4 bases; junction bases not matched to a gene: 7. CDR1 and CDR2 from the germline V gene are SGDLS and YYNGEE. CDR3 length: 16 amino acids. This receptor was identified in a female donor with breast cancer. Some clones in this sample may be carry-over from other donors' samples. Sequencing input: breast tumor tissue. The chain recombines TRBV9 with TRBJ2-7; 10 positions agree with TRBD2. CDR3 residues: CASSVESSGRFYEQYF. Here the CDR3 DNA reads TGTGCCAGCAGCGTAGAGTCTAGCGGGAGATTTTACGAGCAGTACTTC. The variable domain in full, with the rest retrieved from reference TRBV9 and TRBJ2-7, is DSGVTQTPKHLITATGQRVTLRCSPRSGDLSVYWYQQSLDQGLQFLIQYYNGEERAKGNILERFSAQQFPDLHSELNLSSLELGDSALYFCASSVESSGRFYEQYFGPGTRLTVT.